This TCR beta chain was identified during a study of cytomegalovirus exposure and HLA in healthy donors. All the people who gave samples were healthy bone marrow donors. Details on this clone: The antigen is not known.

Findings and limits, study-wide: Certain indistinguishable V segments, among them TRBV6-2 and TRBV6-3, were excluded. Roughly uniform sequencing depth across donors was assumed, possibly incorrectly. Several top significant clusters appeared, in a later analysis, to be linked to common viral pathogens.

Trimming removed 3 bases from V and 2 bases from J, with 7 bases in between. The CDR3 length is 13 residues. Germline CDR1 is SGHAT and CDR2 is FQNNGV. PCR used 60 Vbeta primers and 13 Jbeta primers. The protocol was immunoSEQ multiplex PCR, while the TCRdb copy is restricted to in-frame clones and leaves out a portion. The sample lists more than 140,000 clones; more than 65% were seen once. This TCR came from a man aged 25 to 45 in good health and CMV-seropositive. The sequenced material came from PBMCs. The J gene is TRBJ2-5, the V gene TRBV11-2; no clear D. CDR3 sequence reads: CASSFAQQETQYF. The DNA of the CDR3 is TGTGCCAGCAGCTTTGCACAGCAAGAGACCCAGTACTTC.